This TCR beta chain was captured in a study of blood T cells in healthy people across ages. Study results and caveats: Compared with aged donors, long-lived donors showed fewer expanded clones, suggesting selection.

Combining a sample-barcoded 5' primer with a J-beta primer mix, a second PCR ran for 7 to 11 cycles. MiXCR was run by TCRdb on the 5' RACE reads, yielding one entry per CDR3 protein. The data show around 520,000 distinct CDR3 sequences, over 25% seen once. This clonotype occurred a few times. The antigen is unknown. Another study also made use of these data, one on T cells of mothers and their children. This second study says: Each child contributed about 3 million TCR beta CDR3 reads, while each mother contributed over 9 million.

The clonotype was recovered from a boy between 2 and 10 years old in good health. The material sequenced was blood.

The CDR3 coding sequence is TGTGCCACGGGAGACAGGGGGCAAACTTTTACCTCTACAACTAATGAAAAACTGTTTTTT. Protein: CATGDRGQTFTSTTNEKLFF. The rearrangement links TRBV25-1 to TRBJ1-4, with TRBD1 matching 10 bases. The germline V gene has CDR1 MGHDK and CDR2 SYGVNS. Trimming took 10 bases from V and 0 from J; bases not matched to a gene: 20. The CDR3 length is 20 residues.